The clone carrying this TCR beta chain has a handful of counts. Its matching antigen is unknown. This specimen comes from a study of cytomegalovirus exposure and HLA in healthy donors. Overall study findings and caveats: Later analysis showed TCR association rates varying by HLA locus, highest for DRB1 and lowest for HLA-C. Earlier analysis found most TCR beta V segments productive about 87% or about 30% of the time. There were reportedly fewer N-insertions in an Asian-associated ancestry cluster than the roughly 670-donor mean, in a later analysis. High sensitivity and specificity were reportedly achieved when the classifier diagnosed cytomegalovirus status.

The PCR contained 60 Vbeta and 13 Jbeta primers. The data were produced by immunoSEQ multiplex PCR, yet TCRdb's version contains in-frame clones alone and is incomplete. The table lists about 140,000 clones, 70% to 75% of them singletons. The CDR3 is 14 amino acids. Germline lookup yields CDR1 MNHNS and CDR2 SASEGT. V trimming: 5 bases; J trimming: 2 bases; junction bases outside the gene matches: 5. The source material was PBMCs. The TCR originated in a woman aged 25-40 years in good health and CMV-seronegative. The chain links TRBV6-1 to TRBJ2-5; 7 positions match TRBD1. CDR3: CASSSNRGQETQYF. The CDR3 nucleotides are TGTGCCAGCAGTTCAAACAGGGGACAAGAGACCCAGTACTTC.